This T cell receptor beta chain was observed in a study of graft-versus-host responses after intestinal transplantation. Study-wide context: Recipients were all induced with anti-thymocyte globulin, then given tacrolimus and steroids for 3 to 4 years. Study results and limitations: Peak levels of circulating GvH clones tracked with early post-transplant HvG declines. Ileal or blood samples showed some GvH clones first, and such clones were also found in recipient marrow.

The CDR3 consists of 16 residues. Germline assignment: CDR1 SGHTA and CDR2 FQGNSA. Trimming left V 4 bases short and J 4 bases short, with 19 bases between. Generated by immunoSEQ multiplex PCR, the TCRdb table keeps only in-frame clones and is missing some. The table has fewer than 150,000 clones, more than 80% seen once; the top ten hold roughly 0.17%. Comment on this clone: The antigen is not known.

Sequenced material: unstimulated CD4+ T cells sorted from spleen or lymph node cells, taken before intestinal transplant. This receptor was taken from a human donor who received an intestinal transplant. The chain is built from TRBV7-2 and TRBJ2-5, with D tentatively TRBD1 or TRBD2 (6 bases each). CDR3 in DNA: TGTGCCAGCAGCTCCCACCCGGGGGCGGCCCGAGAGACCCAGTACTTC. It translates to CASSSHPGAARETQYF.